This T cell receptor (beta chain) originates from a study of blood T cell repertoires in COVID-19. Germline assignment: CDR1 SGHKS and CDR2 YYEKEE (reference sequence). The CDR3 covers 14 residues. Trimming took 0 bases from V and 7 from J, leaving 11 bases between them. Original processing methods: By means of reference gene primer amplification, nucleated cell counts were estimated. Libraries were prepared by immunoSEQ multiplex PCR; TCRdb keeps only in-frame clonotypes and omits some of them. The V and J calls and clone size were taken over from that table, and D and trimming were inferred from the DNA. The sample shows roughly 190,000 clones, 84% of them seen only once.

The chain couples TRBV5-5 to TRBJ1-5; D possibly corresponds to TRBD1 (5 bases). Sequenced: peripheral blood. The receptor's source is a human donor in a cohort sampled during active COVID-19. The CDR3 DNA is TGTGCCAGCAGCTTGGTGACAGACGGACAGCCCCAGCATTTT. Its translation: CASSLVTDGQPQHF.